These T cell receptor beta chains were read from a single sample in a study of T cell clones after liver transplantation. Method: immunoSEQ multiplex PCR; TCRdb's copy keeps in-frame clones and lacks some. Among approximately 70,000 clones listed, 84% were seen once. Sequenced here: CD4+ T cells from blood, sampled less than 50 months after liver transplant. The receptors come from a human patient who received a liver transplant. These T cells may partly come from the graft donor. Each CDR3 is given with its conserved first and last residue. Fields, in order: CDR3 length, V gene, CDR3 protein.

CDR3 length: 14; V gene: TRBV19; CDR3 protein: CASSILGAQETQYF
CDR3 length: 15; V gene: TRBV27; CDR3 protein: CASSEGQGKSTEAFF
CDR3 length: 17; V gene: TRBV9; CDR3 protein: CASSARGQATPADTQYF
CDR3 length: 13; V gene: TRBV30; CDR3 protein: CAWRGTDNQPQHF
CDR3 length: 14; V gene: TRBV11-1; CDR3 protein: CASAVGYWSYEQYF
CDR3 length: 14; V gene: TRBV19; CDR3 protein: CASGKWQSNEKLFF
CDR3 length: 14; V gene: TRBV6-1; CDR3 protein: CASSVQGGTDTQYF
CDR3 length: 15; V gene: TRBV9; CDR3 protein: CASSVGWGLSGGYTF
CDR3 length: 15; V gene: TRBV30; CDR3 protein: CAWNRLAGETDTQYF
CDR3 length: 12; V gene: TRBV5-4; CDR3 protein: CASSLSGYEQYF
CDR3 length: 15; V gene: TRBV28; CDR3 protein: CASSRTGVSYNEQFF
CDR3 length: 16; V gene: TRBV6-1; CDR3 protein: CASSEVDSGGLDTQYF
CDR3 length: 13; V gene: TRBV6-6; CDR3 protein: CASRSGHPYEQYF
CDR3 length: 13; V gene: TRBV6-1; CDR3 protein: CASRIGGESPLHF
CDR3 length: 14; V gene: TRBV28; CDR3 protein: CASMTSGALREQFF
CDR3 length: 15; V gene: TRBV7-8; CDR3 protein: CASSLERPPNQPQHF
CDR3 length: 13; V gene: TRBV29-1; CDR3 protein: CSACPDRKDEQYF
CDR3 length: 16; V gene: TRBV23-1; CDR3 protein: CASSRPTSRGNTEAFF
CDR3 length: 16; V gene: TRBV30; CDR3 protein: CAWSAPLAGAIGTQYF
CDR3 length: 15; V gene: TRBV28; CDR3 protein: CASSLLSGPQNEQFF
CDR3 length: 15; V gene: TRBV6-1; CDR3 protein: CASSAGQSVNTEAFF
CDR3 length: 14; V gene: TRBV11-2; CDR3 protein: CASSSTGGREKLFF
CDR3 length: 16; V gene: TRBV28; CDR3 protein: CASRRDVGASLGELFF
CDR3 length: 12; V gene: TRBV29-1; CDR3 protein: CSGGLDYNEQFF
CDR3 length: 15; V gene: TRBV5-1; CDR3 protein: CASSLYDGENYGYTF
CDR3 length: 12; V gene: TRBV6-5; CDR3 protein: CASSYRDPEAFF
CDR3 length: 14; V gene: TRBV23-1; CDR3 protein: CASSSGHHAETQYF
CDR3 length: 18; V gene: TRBV6-1; CDR3 protein: CASSGSGGRGFGLTEAFF
CDR3 length: 15; V gene: TRBV10-1; CDR3 protein: CASSERRITSYEQYF
CDR3 length: 12; V gene: TRBV28; CDR3 protein: CASSLSGNTIYF
CDR3 length: 13; V gene: TRBV7-9; CDR3 protein: CASSPRGGTEAFF
CDR3 length: 14; V gene: TRBV19; CDR3 protein: CATAIRSGANVLTF